The 20 T cell receptor beta chains below were found in one sample sequenced in a study of PD-L1 blockade in urothelial cancer. Assay: immunoSEQ multiplex PCR; the TCRdb copy retains only in-frame clones and omits some. The repertoire holds fewer than 45,000 clones, around 82% seen once, with under 8% in the top ten. Time point in this sample: pretreatment peripheral blood. The source material was PBMCs, sampled around atezolizumab (anti-PD-L1) treatment. Every receptor here comes from a man between 60 and 75 years old with urothelial cancer.

This clone was seen once. This sequence joins TRBV19 and TRBJ1-6; 8 positions agree with TRBD1. Per germline, CDR1 LNHDA and CDR2 SQIVND (reference sequence). J was trimmed by 5 bases and V by 2 bases; bases with no gene match: 11. The CDR3 extends over 18 amino acids. CDR3 bases: TGTGCCAGTAGTATACAGTCCGGGACAGGCGAGGATAATTCACCCCTCCACTTT. Encoded protein: CASSIQSGTGEDNSPLHF.

The genes are TRBV4-1 and TRBJ1-5; 8 nucleotides line up with TRBD1. V lost 4 bases and J lost 4; bases outside the gene matches: 3. This CDR3 is built from 14 residues. Germline CDR1 MGHRA, CDR2 YSYEKL. In nucleotides, the CDR3 is TGCGCCAGCAGCCCAGACAGGGGAAATCAGCCCCAGCATTTT. It yields the protein CASSPDRGNQPQHF.

This clone was seen only once. The chain has TRBV6-6 and TRBJ2-7; D gene ambiguous. V dropped 4 bases and J dropped 1 base, with 11 bases sitting between them. The CDR3 has 14 residues. Germline CDR1 reads MNHNY; CDR2 reads SVGAGI (reference sequence). As DNA, the CDR3 is TGTGCCAGCAGTTTCCCTAGTAGATCCTACGAGCAGTACTTC. This codes for CASSFPSRSYEQYF.

The rearrangement links TRBV19 to TRBJ1-1; D possibly corresponds to TRBD1 (5 bases). V was shortened by 5 bases and J by 3 bases, with 19 bases between the two germline ends. Germline loops: CDR1 LNHDA, CDR2 SQIVND (reference sequence). The CDR3 is 16 residues long. The CDR3 DNA is TGTGCCAGTAGTGCACCAGGACGGCCGGGGGACACTGAAGCTTTCTTT. Protein sequence: CASSAPGRPGDTEAFF.

V usage is TRBV5-1 and J usage is TRBJ1-2; 9 bases align to TRBD1. V lost 4 bases and J lost 8; bases outside the gene matches: 9. Germline V lookup: CDR1 SGHRS, CDR2 YFSETQ. The CDR3 is 14 residues long. The CDR3 region is CASSGGQGSLGYTF. The CDR3 DNA sequence: TGCGCCAGCAGCGGGGGACAGGGTTCTTTAGGCTACACCTTC.

The sample holds one count of this clone. The chain combines TRBV28 with TRBJ1-2; 9 bases agree with TRBD1. V was clipped by 4 bases and J by 8 bases; unmatched bases: 11. The CDR3 runs 15 residues. Germline-derived CDR1 and CDR2 are MDHEN and SYDVKM. CDR3 bases: TGTGCCAGCAGTTCGCCCGGACAGGGGAGTATGGGCTACACCTTC. Translation gives CASSSPGQGSMGYTF.

This sequence joins TRBV19 and TRBJ2-7; 8 positions match TRBD1. V was pared by 3 bases and J by 5 bases, with 6 bases of the junction left unmatched. Germline values: CDR1 LNHDA, CDR2 SQIVND (reference sequence). The CDR3 covers 14 residues. CDR3 loop: CASSMRDRPDEQYF. Written as DNA, the CDR3 is TGTGCCAGTAGTATGAGGGACAGGCCCGACGAGCAGTACTTC.

This chain uses TRBV7-8 with TRBJ2-7, with D tentatively TRBD1 (6 bases). With 5 bases removed from V and 1 base from J, the gap between germline ends came to 9 bases. The CDR3 is 13 residues long. CDR1 is SGHVS and CDR2 is FQNEAQ in the germline V gene. In DNA, the CDR3 is TGTGCCAGCAGCCCCGGACAGTCCTACGAGCAGTACTTC. This encodes CASSPGQSYEQYF.

The chain combines TRBV30 with TRBJ2-7; perhaps TRBD1 as D (6 bases). Germline loops: CDR1 GTSNPN, CDR2 SVGIG (reference sequence). The length of the CDR3 is 12 residues. Trimming shortened V by 2 bases and J by 2 bases, and 7 bases separated the two germline ends. The CDR3 nucleotides read TGTGCCTGGAGTAGGGGGACCTACGAGCAGTACTTC. Amino acid sequence: CAWSRGTYEQYF. Looking up the rest from reference TRBV30 and TRBJ2-7 gives the full variable domain: SQTIHQWPATLVQPVGSPLSLECTVEGTSNPNLYWYRQAAGRGLQLLFYSVGIGQISSEVPQNLSASRPQDRQFILSSKKLLLSDSGFYLCAWSRGTYEQYFGPGTRLTVT.

This chain uses TRBV6-5 with TRBJ2-7; unclear D gene. This CDR3 has 14 amino acids. V was clipped by 7 bases and J by 2 bases, with 15 bases between them. Germline CDR1 is MNHEY and CDR2 is SVGAGI. The CDR3 coding sequence is TGTGCCAGCACCCCCTTCGACGGAGCCTACGAGCAGTACTTC. Protein product: CASTPFDGAYEQYF.

CDR3 DNA sequence: TGTGCCAGCAGATTACGGGAGGACGAGGAAAAACTGTTTTTT. This gives the protein CASRLREDEEKLFF. The chain has TRBV2 and TRBJ1-4; D gene unclear. V was pared by 6 bases and J by 8 bases, with 16 bases between. This CDR3 is built from 14 residues. The V gene's germline CDR1 is SNHLY and CDR2 FYNNEI.

The chain joins TRBV6-5 to TRBJ2-7; 9 bases are a match to TRBD2. V lost 6 bases to trimming and J lost 2 bases; unmatched junction nucleotides: 8. Germline V gene data show CDR1 as MNHEY and CDR2 as SVGAGI. The CDR3 runs to 15 residues. The CDR3 here is CASRSKLAGTYEQYF. In DNA, the CDR3 is TGTGCCAGCAGATCAAAACTAGCGGGTACCTACGAGCAGTACTTC.

The CDR3 bases are TGCGCCAGCTCGCCAGGGGGCTGGGATGGAAACACCATATATTTT. Translated, it gives CASSPGGWDGNTIYF. V usage is TRBV5-1 and J usage is TRBJ1-3; 8 nucleotides line up with TRBD1. From germline, CDR1 is SGHRS and CDR2 YFSETQ. The CDR3 has 15 residues. V was pared by 7 bases and J by 3 bases, with 9 bases of the junction left unmatched.

This rearrangement joins TRBV7-8 to TRBJ2-4; 7 bases align to TRBD2. After removal of 2 bases from V and 0 bases from J, the junction contained 10 bases not matched to a gene. This CDR3 spans 18 amino acids. CDR1 and CDR2 from the germline V gene are SGHVS and FQNEAQ. CDR3 bases: TGTGCCAGCAGCTTAACAGCTGCGGGGGAACTAGCCAAAAACATTCAGTACTTC. Its protein product is CASSLTAAGELAKNIQYF.

The gene calls are TRBV18 and TRBJ2-1; no reliable D call. CDR1 KGHSH and CDR2 LQKENI come from the germline V gene. The CDR3 has 13 amino acids. V lost 3 bases and J lost 7, with 10 bases in between. The CDR3 protein is CASSPSSKNEQFF. The CDR3 DNA reads as TGTGCCAGCTCACCGAGTTCCAAGAATGAGCAGTTCTTC.

The V gene is TRBV30, the J gene TRBJ1-2, with D perhaps TRBD1 (5 bases). The CDR3 length is 14 residues. The V gene's germline CDR1 is GTSNPN and CDR2 SVGIG (reference sequence). Trimming took 2 bases from V and 4 from J, leaving 14 bases between them. The DNA for the CDR3 is TGTGCCTGGAGTTTTAGTGGGGGAGGCTATGGCTACACCTTC. Residues: CAWSFSGGGYGYTF.

The chain recombines TRBV19 with TRBJ2-1; D may be TRBD1 (6 bases). Trimming took 5 bases from V and 5 from J, leaving 22 bases between them. This CDR3 comprises 17 residues. Germline assignment: CDR1 LNHDA and CDR2 SQIVND (reference sequence). The DNA for the CDR3 is TGTGCCAGTAGTCTCACAGGGTCCTCGATGACCGACAATGAGCAGTTCTTC. Translation gives CASSLTGSSMTDNEQFF.

This clone has a handful of counts. V gene TRBV9 combines with J gene TRBJ1-4, with TRBD1 matching 7 bases. The CDR3 loop spans 15 amino acids. The V gene's germline CDR1 is SGDLS and CDR2 YYNGEE. The V gene end was trimmed by 0 bases and the J gene end by 4 bases; junction bases not matched to a gene: 3. The CDR3 is CASSVGGGLNEKLFF. Here the CDR3 DNA reads TGTGCCAGCAGCGTAGGAGGGGGCCTTAATGAAAAACTGTTTTTT.

The chain joins TRBV7-9 to TRBJ2-7, with D tentatively TRBD1 (6 bases). The germline V gene encodes CDR1 SEHNR and CDR2 FQNEAQ (reference sequence). The CDR3 sequence is 13 residues long. V was cut by 4 bases and J by 2 bases, with 9 bases left in between. CDR3 sequence reads: CASSSRGAYEQYF. The DNA of the CDR3 is TGTGCCAGCAGCTCCAGGGGCGCCTACGAGCAGTACTTC.

V is TRBV28 and J is TRBJ2-3; 8 bases map to TRBD2. The CDR3 is made up of 14 amino acids. Germline CDR1 and CDR2: MDHEN and SYDVKM. V gave up 6 bases and J gave up 5 bases; unmatched junction bases: 7. The CDR3 DNA reads as TGTGCCAGCAGAAAAGCGGGGGCGGGAGATACGCAGTATTTT. Translating gives CASRKAGAGDTQYF. The whole variable domain, remainder taken from reference TRBV28 and TRBJ2-3, is DVKVTQSSRYLVKRTGEKVFLECVQDMDHENMFWYRQDPGLGLRLIYFSYDVKMKEKGDIPEGYSVSREKKERFSLILESASTNQTSMYLCASRKAGAGDTQYFGPGTRLTVL.